The 27 T cell receptor beta chains presented below share a single source sample, sequenced in a study of CD8 T cells in ankylosing spondylitis. TCRdb re-analysed the 5' RACE reads in MiXCR, keeping a single row per CDR3 protein. Of tens of thousands of distinct CDR3 sequences listed, 15% to 20% are singletons. The sample consisted of blood. These receptors were obtained from a male donor with ankylosing spondylitis or in good health (not recorded which).

This clonotype was recorded a few times. This chain connects TRBV28 to TRBJ1-4; no firm D call. CDR1 MDHEN and CDR2 SYDVKM come from the germline V gene. The length of the CDR3 is 15 residues. V was shortened by 2 bases and J by 0 bases, with 7 bases between the two germline ends. The CDR3 sequence: CASSLTGATNEKLFF. CDR3 nucleotide sequence: TGTGCCAGCAGTTTAACCGGGGCAACTAATGAAAAACTGTTTTTT.

CDR3 DNA: TGTGCCAGCAGTCCTAGCGGGGAAGTCTACGAGCAGTACTTC. Its protein is CASSPSGEVYEQYF. The chain combines TRBV28 with TRBJ2-7, with 9 positions matching TRBD2. The CDR3 consists of 14 residues. Germline values: CDR1 MDHEN, CDR2 SYDVKM. Trimming cost V 5 bases and J 3 bases; bases outside gene matches: 5.

This clonotype was seen a handful of times. The gene calls are TRBV25-1 and TRBJ2-5, with D possibly called TRBD1 or TRBD2 (6 bases each). With 6 bases removed from V and 5 bases from J, the gap between germline ends came to 22 bases. The CDR3 is 16 residues long. Germline values: CDR1 MGHDK, CDR2 SYGVNS. The CDR3, as DNA: TGTGCCAGCAGGAGGGGGGCCCTGTCGATCTCGGAGACCCAGTACTTC. It encodes CASRRGALSISETQYF.

This clonotype was observed a few times. This chain joins TRBV27 and TRBJ2-5; TRBD2 aligns across 15 bases. The V gene's germline CDR1 is MNHEY and CDR2 SMNVEV (reference sequence). J lost 6 bases, V lost 3 bases, and 5 bases had no gene match. There are 16 residues in the CDR3. CDR3 in amino acids: CASSFWTSGRVQTQYF. The CDR3 DNA reads as TGTGCCAGCAGTTTTTGGACTAGCGGGAGGGTTCAGACCCAGTACTTC.

The chain couples TRBV7-9 to TRBJ2-1, with D perhaps matching TRBD1 or TRBD2 (5 bases each). The germline CDR1 and CDR2 sequences are SEHNR and FQNEAQ (reference sequence). This CDR3 spans 15 amino acids. The ends were cut back, 7 bases at V and 9 bases at J, with 22 bases in the middle. The CDR3 DNA reads as TGTGCCAGCACCCCACTAGGAAGGGGTCCCAGTGAGCAGTTCTTC. Translating it yields CASTPLGRGPSEQFF.

This rearrangement joins TRBV7-9 to TRBJ2-3, with TRBD1 matching 7 bases. Germline V gives CDR1 SEHNR, CDR2 FQNEAQ (reference sequence). After removal of 6 bases from V and 3 bases from J, the junction contained 6 bases not matched to a gene. The CDR3 runs to 14 residues. In DNA form, the CDR3 reads TGTGCCAGCAGGACAGGGTCGGCGACAGATACGCAGTATTTT. This encodes CASRTGSATDTQYF.

The chain links TRBV28 to TRBJ2-7; 8 bases are a match to TRBD1. Germline CDR1 MDHEN, CDR2 SYDVKM. The V gene end was trimmed by 5 bases and the J gene end by 6 bases; junction bases not matched to a gene: 3. The CDR3 length is 12 residues. CDR3 nucleotides: TGTGCCAGCAGTCCGGGACAGGCCGAGCAGTACTTC. The encoded protein is CASSPGQAEQYF.

The genes are TRBV7-9 and TRBJ2-3; 9 positions agree with TRBD2. J gave up 5 bases and V 5 bases, and 11 bases lay outside the gene matches. Germline CDR1 and CDR2: SEHNR and FQNEAQ (reference sequence). The CDR3 is 16 residues long. The CDR3 bases are TGTGCCAGCAGCCCCTCGGGCGGGGGGGCTAGAGATACGCAGTATTTT. The encoded protein is CASSPSGGGARDTQYF.

This clonotype has only a few counts. The chain is built from TRBV20-1 and TRBJ2-3; TRBD2 aligns across 12 bases. This CDR3 is built from 14 residues. Trimming cost V 4 bases and J 3 bases; bases outside gene matches: 2. CDR1 is DFQATT and CDR2 is SNEGSKA in the germline V gene (reference sequence). CDR3 sequence (DNA): TGCAGTGCTACGACTAGCGGGAGAACAGATACGCAGTATTTT. This codes for CSATTSGRTDTQYF.

This clonotype was counted only a few times. The V and J genes are TRBV27 and TRBJ2-7, with TRBD2 matching over 7 bases. The CDR3 spans 15 residues. The V segment lost 5 bases and the J segment 7 bases; nucleotides outside the gene matches: 14. In germline, CDR1 is MNHEY, CDR2 SMNVEV (reference sequence). CDR3 region: CASSPYFSGSFEQYV. CDR3 nucleotides: TGTGCCAGCAGTCCCTACTTTAGCGGGTCTTTTGAGCAGTACGTC.

J is TRBJ2-2 and V is TRBV5-1; D might be TRBD2 (5 bases). Germline lookup yields CDR1 SGHRS and CDR2 YFSETQ. Trimming pared 0 bases from V and 1 base from J, leaving 7 bases between. CDR3 length: 15 residues. The CDR3: CASSLAGVNTGELFF. The CDR3 nucleotides read TGCGCCAGCAGCTTGGCCGGGGTGAACACCGGGGAGCTGTTTTTT.

The chain is built from TRBV15 and TRBJ2-3; D is ambiguous. V was cut by 6 bases and J by 3 bases, with 13 bases left in between. In germline, CDR1 is LNHNV, CDR2 YYDKDF (reference sequence). The length of the CDR3 is 14 residues. The CDR3 region is CATSSLRRTDTQYF. The CDR3, as DNA: TGTGCCACCAGTTCACTCCGGCGGACAGATACGCAGTATTTT. The complete variable domain, with remaining parts taken from reference TRBV15 and TRBJ2-3, reads DAMVIQNPRYQVTQFGKPVTLSCSQTLNHNVMYWYQQKSSQAPKLLFHYYDKDFNNEADTPDNFQSRRPNTSFCFLDIRSPGLGDTAMYLCATSSLRRTDTQYFGPGTRLTVL.

In its sample, this clonotype was seen a few times. V usage is TRBV29-1 and J usage is TRBJ2-5, with unresolved D. The CDR3 contains 12 residues. Per the germline V gene, CDR1 is SQVTM and CDR2 is ANQGSEA. V gave up 1 base and J gave up 6 bases, with 9 bases separating them. The CDR3 protein is CSVEGSQKTQYF. CDR3 in DNA: TGCAGCGTTGAAGGCAGTCAAAAGACCCAGTACTTC.

V gene TRBV20-1 combines with J gene TRBJ2-1; TRBD1 agrees at 8 bases. Looked up from germline, CDR1 is DFQATT and CDR2 is SNEGSKA (reference sequence). This CDR3 is 14 amino acids long. V gave up 4 bases and J gave up 4 bases; unmatched junction bases: 6. CDR3 sequence reads: CSANLGTGYNEQFF. The CDR3 DNA reads as TGCAGTGCTAACCTAGGGACAGGATACAATGAGCAGTTCTTC.

A few counts support this clonotype. The J gene is TRBJ2-2, the V gene TRBV5-1; TRBD1 matches 10 bases. This CDR3 comprises 15 residues. V lost 4 bases and J lost 7; bases outside the gene matches: 7. CDR1 is SGHRS, CDR2 YFSETQ, per germline. The CDR3, as DNA: TGCGCCAGCAGCGCGACAGGGGGCGCTGGCGGGGAGCTGTTTTTT. Its protein product is CASSATGGAGGELFF. Full variable domain (rest looked up from reference TRBV5-1 and TRBJ2-2): KAGVTQTPRYLIKTRGQQVTLSCSPISGHRSVSWYQQTPGQGLQFLFEYFSETQRNKGNFPGRFSGRQFSNSRSEMNVSTLELGDSALYLCASSATGGAGGELFFGEGSRLTVL.

The chain combines TRBV9 with TRBJ2-1; TRBD2 is a possible D gene (6 bases). Trimming took 3 bases from V and 6 from J, leaving 13 bases between them. Germline lookup yields CDR1 SGDLS and CDR2 YYNGEE. The CDR3 covers 14 residues. As DNA, the CDR3 is TGTGCCAGCAGCGAGAGACTAGTGGGCAATGAGCAGTTCTTC. Translated: CASSERLVGNEQFF. The complete variable domain, with remaining parts taken from reference TRBV9 and TRBJ2-1, reads DSGVTQTPKHLITATGQRVTLRCSPRSGDLSVYWYQQSLDQGLQFLIQYYNGEERAKGNILERFSAQQFPDLHSELNLSSLELGDSALYFCASSERLVGNEQFFGPGTRLTVL.

The chain recombines TRBV29-1 with TRBJ1-1; 7 bases line up with TRBD1. With V trimmed by 1 base and J by 4 bases, 3 bases remained unmatched. The germline V gene has CDR1 SQVTM and CDR2 ANQGSEA. The CDR3 is 13 residues long. CDR3 DNA sequence: TGCAGCGTTGAAGTGAACAGGGGCACTGAAGCTTTCTTT. Translated: CSVEVNRGTEAFF. Full variable domain (missing parts from reference TRBV29-1 and TRBJ1-1): SAVISQKPSRDICQRGTSLTIQCQVDSQVTMMFWYRQQPGQSLTLIATANQGSEATYESGFVIDKFPISRPNLTFSTLTVSNMSPEDSSIYLCSVEVNRGTEAFFGQGTRLTVV.

The chain carries TRBV2 and TRBJ2-1, with 8 bases identical to TRBD2. The CDR3 sequence is 17 residues long. V lost 6 bases to trimming and J lost 6 bases; unmatched junction nucleotides: 16. Germline V gene lookup returns CDR1 SNHLY and CDR2 FYNNEI. CDR3 residues: CASRNPGLVVLVNEQFF. Here the CDR3 DNA reads TGTGCCAGCAGAAATCCGGGACTAGTGGTTTTGGTCAATGAGCAGTTCTTC. Full variable domain (remainder filled in from reference TRBV2 and TRBJ2-1): EPEVTQTPSHQVTQMGQEVILRCVPISNHLYFYWYRQILGQKVEFLVSFYNNEISEKSEIFDDQFSVERPDGSNFTLKIRSTKLEDSAMYFCASRNPGLVVLVNEQFFGPGTRLTVL.

This clonotype turned up a few times. The chain employs TRBV2 and TRBJ1-5; D is perhaps TRBD1 (5 bases). This CDR3 comprises 15 residues. Germline loops: CDR1 SNHLY, CDR2 FYNNEI. The germline V and J ends were trimmed by 2 bases and 1 base, with 9 bases remaining between them. The CDR3 DNA sequence: TGTGCCAGCAGTGAATTTCGGGACAGCAATCAGCCCCAGCATTTT. Translation: CASSEFRDSNQPQHF.

V usage is TRBV12-3 or TRBV12-4 and J usage is TRBJ2-4; possible D gene TRBD2, 5 bases. V was shortened by 2 bases and J by 7 bases, with 12 bases between the two germline ends. CDR3 size: 14 residues. The CDR3 region is CASSLLATGNIQYF. For the CDR3, the DNA is TGTGCCAGCAGTTTACTTGCTACGGGGAACATTCAGTACTTC.

V and J are TRBV4-1 and TRBJ2-1; D possibly corresponds to TRBD2 (5 bases). The V gene lost 0 bases and the J gene lost 7 bases, with 7 bases spanning the gap. Germline CDR1 MGHRA, CDR2 YSYEKL. The CDR3 runs 13 residues. The CDR3 DNA sequence: TGCGCCAGCAGCCAAGAGGGCGGGAATGAGCAGTTCTTC. Translation gives CASSQEGGNEQFF.

This clonotype appeared a few times. The gene calls are TRBV5-1 and TRBJ2-7; TRBD1 is a possible D gene (5 bases). The germline V and J ends were trimmed by 5 bases and 2 bases, with 11 bases remaining between them. The CDR3 contains 13 residues. CDR1 and CDR2 (germline): SGHRS, YFSETQ. The CDR3 reads CASRTALTYEQYF. Written as DNA, the CDR3 is TGCGCCAGCAGGACAGCGTTAACCTACGAGCAGTACTTC.

The rearrangement links TRBV28 to TRBJ2-2; perhaps TRBD2 as D (5 bases). V lost 5 bases and J lost 6, with 19 bases in between. CDR3 length equals 16 residues. Germline CDR1 is MDHEN and CDR2 is SYDVKM. DNA of the CDR3: TGTGCCAGCAGTCTCCCCCGGGGTCGAAGCCCCGGGGAGCTGTTTTTT. This gives the protein CASSLPRGRSPGELFF. The full variable domain, rest sourced from reference TRBV28 and TRBJ2-2, is DVKVTQSSRYLVKRTGEKVFLECVQDMDHENMFWYRQDPGLGLRLIYFSYDVKMKEKGDIPEGYSVSREKKERFSLILESASTNQTSMYLCASSLPRGRSPGELFFGEGSRLTVL.

This clonotype occurred a few times. V and J are TRBV9 and TRBJ2-1; D is uncertain. The CDR3 has 13 residues. V lost 0 bases and J lost 8, with 9 bases in between. Germline V lookup: CDR1 SGDLS, CDR2 YYNGEE. The CDR3 DNA follows: TGTGCCAGCAGCGTAGCCCCTGAGTATGAGCAGTTCTTC. As protein: CASSVAPEYEQFF.

This clonotype was recorded a few times. V and J are TRBV24-1 and TRBJ2-2; 9 bases align to TRBD1. Unmatched junction bases numbered 6, after V lost 3 bases and J lost 5 bases. Germline CDR1 reads KGHDR; CDR2 reads SFDVKD. The CDR3 consists of 16 residues. In DNA, the CDR3 is TGTGCCACCAGTGATCCGCCGGGACAGGGAACCGGGGAGCTGTTTTTT. Its translation: CATSDPPGQGTGELFF.

V and J are TRBV28 and TRBJ1-1, with a tentative D call TRBD1 (5 bases). V was pared by 6 bases and J by 0 bases, with 14 bases between. CDR1 MDHEN and CDR2 SYDVKM come from the germline V gene. The CDR3 sequence is 15 residues long. CDR3 amino acids: CASRARDSMNTEAFF. The CDR3 DNA sequence: TGTGCCAGCAGGGCCCGGGACTCAATGAACACTGAAGCTTTCTTT.

The chain links TRBV9 to TRBJ2-3; D possibly uses TRBD1 or TRBD2 (6 bases each). The germline V gene encodes CDR1 SGDLS and CDR2 YYNGEE. This CDR3 region has 16 residues. Trimming pared 0 bases from V and 2 bases from J, leaving 13 bases between. CDR3 bases: TGTGCCAGCAGCGTAGTCGGGTGGGGGGCCACAGATACGCAGTATTTT. It translates to CASSVVGWGATDTQYF.